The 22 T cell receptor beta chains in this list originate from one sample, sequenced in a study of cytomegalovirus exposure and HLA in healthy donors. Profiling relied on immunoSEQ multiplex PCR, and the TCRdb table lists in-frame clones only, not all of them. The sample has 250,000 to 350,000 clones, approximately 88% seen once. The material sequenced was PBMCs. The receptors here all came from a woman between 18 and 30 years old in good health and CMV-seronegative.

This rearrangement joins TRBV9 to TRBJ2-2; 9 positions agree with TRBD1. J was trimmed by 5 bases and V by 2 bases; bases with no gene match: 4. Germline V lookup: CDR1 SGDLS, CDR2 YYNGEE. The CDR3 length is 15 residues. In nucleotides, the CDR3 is TGTGCCAGCAGCGTCCGGGACAGGGTAACCGGGGAGCTGTTTTTT. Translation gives CASSVRDRVTGELFF. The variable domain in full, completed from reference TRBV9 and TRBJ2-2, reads DSGVTQTPKHLITATGQRVTLRCSPRSGDLSVYWYQQSLDQGLQFLIQYYNGEERAKGNILERFSAQQFPDLHSELNLSSLELGDSALYFCASSVRDRVTGELFFGEGSRLTVL.

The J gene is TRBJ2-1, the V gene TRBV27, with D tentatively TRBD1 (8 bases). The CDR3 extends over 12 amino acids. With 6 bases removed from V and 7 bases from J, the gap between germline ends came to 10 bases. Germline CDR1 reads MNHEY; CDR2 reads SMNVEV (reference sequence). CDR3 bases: TGTGCCAGCAGACAGGGGGGGAATGAGCAGTTCTTC. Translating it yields CASRQGGNEQFF.

Here the CDR3 reads CASSPSGGRYGYTF. The CDR3 DNA follows: TGTGCCAGCAGTCCCTCGGGGGGGCGCTATGGCTACACCTTC. The chain carries TRBV6-6 and TRBJ1-2, with a tentative D call TRBD1 (6 bases). Deletions cut 5 bases from V and 4 bases from J, with 14 bases between. Germline V gene sequence: CDR1 MNHNY, CDR2 SVGAGI (reference sequence). The CDR3 runs 14 residues.

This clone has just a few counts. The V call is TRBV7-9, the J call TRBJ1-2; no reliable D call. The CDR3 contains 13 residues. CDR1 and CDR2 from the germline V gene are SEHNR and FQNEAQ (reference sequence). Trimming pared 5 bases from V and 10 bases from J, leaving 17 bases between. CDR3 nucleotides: TGTGCCAGCAGCCCTCGGGGTGGGGTGGTCTACACCTTC. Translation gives CASSPRGGVVYTF. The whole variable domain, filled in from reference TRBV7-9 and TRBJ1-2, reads DTGVSQNPRHKITKRGQNVTFRCDPISEHNRLYWYRQTLGQGPEFLTYFQNEAQLEKSRLLSDRFSAERPKGSFSTLEIQRTEQGDSAMYLCASSPRGGVVYTFGSGTRLTVV.

The CDR3 DNA reads as TGCGCCAGCAGCCCCGCGGGGGACACTGAAGCTTTCTTT. This gives the protein CASSPAGDTEAFF. The V and J genes are TRBV5-1 and TRBJ1-1, with D possibly being TRBD1 (5 bases). Looked up from germline, CDR1 is SGHRS and CDR2 is YFSETQ. This CDR3 spans 13 amino acids. Trimming removed 4 bases from V and 3 bases from J, with 10 bases in between.

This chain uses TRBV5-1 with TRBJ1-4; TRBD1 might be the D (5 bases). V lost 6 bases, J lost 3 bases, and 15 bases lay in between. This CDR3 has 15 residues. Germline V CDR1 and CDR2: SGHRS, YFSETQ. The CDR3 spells CASTGGGAANEKLFF. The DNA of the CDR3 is TGCGCCAGCACCGGGGGAGGAGCGGCTAATGAAAAACTGTTTTTT.

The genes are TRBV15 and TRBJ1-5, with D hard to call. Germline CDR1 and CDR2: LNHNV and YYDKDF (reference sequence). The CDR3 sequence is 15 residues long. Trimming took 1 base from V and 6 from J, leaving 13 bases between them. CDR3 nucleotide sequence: TGTGCCACCAGCAGAGGAGCAGAGCCAGGTCAGCCCCAGCATTTT. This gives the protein CATSRGAEPGQPQHF. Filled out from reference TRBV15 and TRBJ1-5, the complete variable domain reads DAMVIQNPRYQVTQFGKPVTLSCSQTLNHNVMYWYQQKSSQAPKLLFHYYDKDFNNEADTPDNFQSRRPNTSFCFLDIRSPGLGDTAMYLCATSRGAEPGQPQHFGDGTRLSIL.

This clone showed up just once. CDR3 amino acids: CATRRGGTGANVLTF. The DNA of the CDR3 is TGTGCCACCAGGCGAGGGGGCACTGGGGCCAACGTCCTGACTTTC. This sequence joins TRBV15 and TRBJ2-6; 7 bases fit TRBD1. The CDR3 sequence is 15 residues long. Per germline, CDR1 LNHNV and CDR2 YYDKDF (reference sequence). The V and J ends lost 6 bases and 2 bases, in that order; junction bases with no gene match: 4.

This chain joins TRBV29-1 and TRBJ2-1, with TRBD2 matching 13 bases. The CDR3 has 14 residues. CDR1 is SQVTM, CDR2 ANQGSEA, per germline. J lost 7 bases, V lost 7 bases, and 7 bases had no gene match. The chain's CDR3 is CSGEAGLAGNEQFF. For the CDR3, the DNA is TGCAGCGGGGAAGCGGGACTAGCGGGGAATGAGCAGTTCTTC.

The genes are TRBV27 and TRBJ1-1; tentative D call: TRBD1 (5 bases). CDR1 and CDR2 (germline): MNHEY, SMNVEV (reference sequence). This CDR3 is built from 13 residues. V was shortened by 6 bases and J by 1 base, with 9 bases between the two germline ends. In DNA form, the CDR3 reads TGTGCCAGCAGCATCGACAGGAACACTGAAGCTTTCTTT. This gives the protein CASSIDRNTEAFF.

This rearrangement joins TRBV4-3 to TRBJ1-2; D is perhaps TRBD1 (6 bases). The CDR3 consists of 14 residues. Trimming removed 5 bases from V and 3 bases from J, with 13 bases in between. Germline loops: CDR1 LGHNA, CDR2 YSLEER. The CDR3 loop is CASSSLAGDYGYTF. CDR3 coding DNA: TGCGCCAGCAGCTCCCTGGCAGGGGACTATGGCTACACCTTC.

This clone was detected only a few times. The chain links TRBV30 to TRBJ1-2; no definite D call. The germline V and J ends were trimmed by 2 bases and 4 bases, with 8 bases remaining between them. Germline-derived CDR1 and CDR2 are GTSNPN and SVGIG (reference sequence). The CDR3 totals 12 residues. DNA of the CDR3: TGTGCCTGGAGTAGCAAACTCTATGGCTACACCTTC. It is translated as CAWSSKLYGYTF.

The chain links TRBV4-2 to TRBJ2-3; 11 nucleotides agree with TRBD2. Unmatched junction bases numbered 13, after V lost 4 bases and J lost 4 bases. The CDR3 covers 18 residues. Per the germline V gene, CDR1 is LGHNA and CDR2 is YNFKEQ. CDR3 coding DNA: TGTGCCAGCAGCCCCCGGTCCCTTAGCGGGAGGGCCGCAGATACGCAGTATTTT. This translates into CASSPRSLSGRAADTQYF.

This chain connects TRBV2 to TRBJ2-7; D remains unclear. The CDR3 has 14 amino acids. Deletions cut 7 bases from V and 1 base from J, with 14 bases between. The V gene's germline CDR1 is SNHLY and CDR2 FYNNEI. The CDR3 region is CASNFNKRSYEQYF. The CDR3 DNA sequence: TGTGCCAGCAATTTTAATAAGAGGTCCTACGAGCAGTACTTC.

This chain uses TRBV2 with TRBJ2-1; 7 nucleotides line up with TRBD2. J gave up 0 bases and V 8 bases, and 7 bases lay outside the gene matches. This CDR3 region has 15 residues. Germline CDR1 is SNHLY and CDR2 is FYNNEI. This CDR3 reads CASRERDLSYNEQFF. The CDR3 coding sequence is TGTGCCAGCCGAGAGCGGGACCTCTCCTACAATGAGCAGTTCTTC.

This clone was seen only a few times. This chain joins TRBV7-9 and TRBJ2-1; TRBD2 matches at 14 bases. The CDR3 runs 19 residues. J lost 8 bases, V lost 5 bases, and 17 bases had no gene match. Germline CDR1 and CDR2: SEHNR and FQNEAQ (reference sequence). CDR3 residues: CASSPGLAGGQKPWDEQFF. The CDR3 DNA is TGTGCCAGCAGCCCTGGACTAGCGGGAGGCCAAAAACCGTGGGATGAGCAGTTCTTC.

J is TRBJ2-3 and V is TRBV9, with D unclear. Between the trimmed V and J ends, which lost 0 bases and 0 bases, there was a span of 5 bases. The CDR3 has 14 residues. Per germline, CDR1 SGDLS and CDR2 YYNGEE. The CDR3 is CASSVDGSTDTQYF. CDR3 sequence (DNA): TGTGCCAGCAGCGTAGACGGGAGCACAGATACGCAGTATTTT. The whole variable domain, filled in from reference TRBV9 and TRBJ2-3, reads DSGVTQTPKHLITATGQRVTLRCSPRSGDLSVYWYQQSLDQGLQFLIQYYNGEERAKGNILERFSAQQFPDLHSELNLSSLELGDSALYFCASSVDGSTDTQYFGPGTRLTVL.

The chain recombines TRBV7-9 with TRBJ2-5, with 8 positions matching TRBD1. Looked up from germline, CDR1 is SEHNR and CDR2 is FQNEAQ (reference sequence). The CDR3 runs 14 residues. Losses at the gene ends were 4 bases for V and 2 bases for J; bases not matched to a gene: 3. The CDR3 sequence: CASSSWTGQETQYF. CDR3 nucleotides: TGTGCCAGCAGCTCTTGGACAGGGCAAGAGACCCAGTACTTC.

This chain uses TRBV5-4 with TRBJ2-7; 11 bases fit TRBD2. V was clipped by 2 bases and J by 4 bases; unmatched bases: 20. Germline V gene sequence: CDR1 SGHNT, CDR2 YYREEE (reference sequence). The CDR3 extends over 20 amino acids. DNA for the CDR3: TGTGCCAGCAGCTTAGGACCGGGACTAGCGGAACCTCGACCCCTTTACGAGCAGTACTTC. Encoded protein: CASSLGPGLAEPRPLYEQYF.

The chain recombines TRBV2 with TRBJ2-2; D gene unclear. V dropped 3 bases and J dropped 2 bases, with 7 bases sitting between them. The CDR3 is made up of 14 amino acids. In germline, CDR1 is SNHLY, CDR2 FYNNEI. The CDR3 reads CASSDYRNTGELFF. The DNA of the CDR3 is TGTGCCAGCAGTGATTACAGAAACACCGGGGAGCTGTTTTTT. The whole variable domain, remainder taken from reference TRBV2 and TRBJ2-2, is EPEVTQTPSHQVTQMGQEVILRCVPISNHLYFYWYRQILGQKVEFLVSFYNNEISEKSEIFDDQFSVERPDGSNFTLKIRSTKLEDSAMYFCASSDYRNTGELFFGEGSRLTVL.

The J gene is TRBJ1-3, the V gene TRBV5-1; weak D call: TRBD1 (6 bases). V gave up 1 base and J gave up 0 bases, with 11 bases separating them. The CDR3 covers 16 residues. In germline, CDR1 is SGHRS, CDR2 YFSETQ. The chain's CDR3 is CASSLWAGVSGNTIYF. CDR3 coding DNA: TGCGCCAGCAGCTTGTGGGCAGGGGTCTCTGGAAACACCATATATTTT.

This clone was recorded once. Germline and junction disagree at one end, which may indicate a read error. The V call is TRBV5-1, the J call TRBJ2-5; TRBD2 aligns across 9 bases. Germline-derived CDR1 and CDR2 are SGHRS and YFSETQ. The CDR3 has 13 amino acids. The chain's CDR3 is CASSQPNEREVDF. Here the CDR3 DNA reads TGCGCCAGCAGCCAACCGAACGAGCGGGAGGTGGACTTC.